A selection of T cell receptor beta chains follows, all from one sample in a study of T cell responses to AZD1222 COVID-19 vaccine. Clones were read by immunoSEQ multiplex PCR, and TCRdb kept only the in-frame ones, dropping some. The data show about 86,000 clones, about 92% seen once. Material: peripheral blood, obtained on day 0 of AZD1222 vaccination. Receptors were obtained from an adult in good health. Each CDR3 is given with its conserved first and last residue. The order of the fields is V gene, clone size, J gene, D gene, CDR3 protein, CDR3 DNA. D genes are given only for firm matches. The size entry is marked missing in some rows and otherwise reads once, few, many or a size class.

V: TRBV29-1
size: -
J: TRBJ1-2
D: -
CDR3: CSLGPGAGDYGYTF
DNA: TGCAGCCTCGGACCGGGGGCTGGAGACTATGGCTACACCTTC

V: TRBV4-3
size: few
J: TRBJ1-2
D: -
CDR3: CASSQDDSGYGYTF
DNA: TGCGCCAGCAGCCAAGATGACTCGGGGTATGGCTACACCTTC

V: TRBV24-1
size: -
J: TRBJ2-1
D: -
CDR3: CAPTERSGYNEQFF
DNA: TGTGCCCCCACAGAGAGGAGTGGCTACAATGAGCAGTTCTTC

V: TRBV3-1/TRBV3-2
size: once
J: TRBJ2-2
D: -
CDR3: CASSQGQGITGELFF
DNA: TGTGCCAGCAGCCAAGGCCAGGGAATAACCGGGGAGCTGTTTTTT

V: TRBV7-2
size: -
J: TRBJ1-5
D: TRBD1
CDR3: CASSSGQVINQPQHF
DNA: TGTGCCAGCAGCTCAGGACAGGTGATCAATCAGCCCCAGCATTTT

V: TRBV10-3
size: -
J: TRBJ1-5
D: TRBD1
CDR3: CAISATGGGYSNQPQHF
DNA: TGTGCCATCAGCGCTACAGGGGGCGGATATAGCAATCAGCCCCAGCATTTT

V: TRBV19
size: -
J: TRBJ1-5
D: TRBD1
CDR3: CASQVFGTGSLGQPQHF
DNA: TGTGCCAGTCAGGTTTTCGGGACAGGGTCTTTAGGTCAGCCCCAGCATTTT

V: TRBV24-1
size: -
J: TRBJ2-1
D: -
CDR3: CATSDLNEQFF
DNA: TGTGCCACCAGTGATTTAAATGAGCAGTTCTTC

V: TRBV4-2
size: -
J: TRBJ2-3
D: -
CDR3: CASSQTHPDTQYF
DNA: TGTGCCAGCAGCCAAACTCACCCAGATACGCAGTATTTT

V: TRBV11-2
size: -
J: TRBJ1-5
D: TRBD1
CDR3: CASSWGQGNNQPQHF
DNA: TGTGCCAGCAGCTGGGGACAGGGTAACAATCAGCCCCAGCATTTT

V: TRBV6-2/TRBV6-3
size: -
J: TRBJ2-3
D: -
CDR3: CASSYESDTQYF
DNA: TGTGCCAGCAGTTACGAATCGGATACGCAGTATTTT

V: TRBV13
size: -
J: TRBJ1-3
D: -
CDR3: CASSLGRTGNTIYF
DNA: TGTGCCAGCAGCTTAGGCAGGACTGGAAACACCATATATTTT

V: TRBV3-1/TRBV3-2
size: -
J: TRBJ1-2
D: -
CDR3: CASSQEGPNGYTF
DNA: TGTGCCAGCAGCCAAGAGGGACCTAATGGCTACACCTTC

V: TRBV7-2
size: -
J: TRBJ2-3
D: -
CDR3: CASSFRKFPSTDTQYF
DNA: TGTGCCAGCAGCTTCAGGAAATTTCCTAGCACAGATACGCAGTATTTT

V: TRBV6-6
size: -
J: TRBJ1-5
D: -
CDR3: CASSRDTHSNQPQHF
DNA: TGTGCCAGCAGTAGGGACACGCATAGCAATCAGCCCCAGCATTTT

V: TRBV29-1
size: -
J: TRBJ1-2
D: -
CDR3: CSVEEVGGNYGYTF
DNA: TGCAGCGTTGAAGAAGTGGGAGGGAACTATGGCTACACCTTC

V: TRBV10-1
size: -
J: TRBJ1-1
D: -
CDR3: CASSESGPEGAFF
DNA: TGCGCCAGCAGTGAGTCAGGTCCTGAAGGTGCTTTCTTT